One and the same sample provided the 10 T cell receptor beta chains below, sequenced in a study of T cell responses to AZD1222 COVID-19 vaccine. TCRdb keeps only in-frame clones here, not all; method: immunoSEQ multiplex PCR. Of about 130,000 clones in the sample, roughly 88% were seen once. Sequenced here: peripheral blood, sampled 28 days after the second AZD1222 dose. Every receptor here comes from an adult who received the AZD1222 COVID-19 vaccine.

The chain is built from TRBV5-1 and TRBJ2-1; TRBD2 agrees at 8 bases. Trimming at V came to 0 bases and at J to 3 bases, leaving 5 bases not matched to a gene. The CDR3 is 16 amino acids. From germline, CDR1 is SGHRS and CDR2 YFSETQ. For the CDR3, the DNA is TGCGCCAGCAGCTTGGCCAGCGGGGGAAACTACAATGAGCAGTTCTTC. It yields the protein CASSLASGGNYNEQFF. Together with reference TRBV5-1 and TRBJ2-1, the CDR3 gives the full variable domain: KAGVTQTPRYLIKTRGQQVTLSCSPISGHRSVSWYQQTPGQGLQFLFEYFSETQRNKGNFPGRFSGRQFSNSRSEMNVSTLELGDSALYLCASSLASGGNYNEQFFGPGTRLTVL.

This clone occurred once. The CDR3 region has the DNA TGTGCCAGCAGCGTAAGACAGGGTGAAGATGGCTACACCTTC. Translation gives CASSVRQGEDGYTF. The chain has TRBV9 and TRBJ1-2; 7 bases map to TRBD1. CDR3 length: 14 amino acids. The germline gives CDR1 SGDLS, CDR2 YYNGEE. After removal of 1 base from V and 6 bases from J, the junction contained 6 bases not matched to a gene.

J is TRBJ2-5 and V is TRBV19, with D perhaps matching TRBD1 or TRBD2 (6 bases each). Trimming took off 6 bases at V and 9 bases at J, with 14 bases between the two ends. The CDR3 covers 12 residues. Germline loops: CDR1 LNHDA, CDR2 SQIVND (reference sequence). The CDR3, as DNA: TGTGCCAGTAGCCGGCCAGGGGAGGCCCAGTACTTC. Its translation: CASSRPGEAQYF.

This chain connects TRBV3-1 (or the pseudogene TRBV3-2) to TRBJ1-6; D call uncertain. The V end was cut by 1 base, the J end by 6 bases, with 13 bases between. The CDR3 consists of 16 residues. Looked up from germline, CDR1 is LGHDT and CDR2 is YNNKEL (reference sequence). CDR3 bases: TGTGCCAGCAGCCAAGCCCTAGGGATGACTAATTCACCCCTCCACTTT. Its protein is CASSQALGMTNSPLHF.

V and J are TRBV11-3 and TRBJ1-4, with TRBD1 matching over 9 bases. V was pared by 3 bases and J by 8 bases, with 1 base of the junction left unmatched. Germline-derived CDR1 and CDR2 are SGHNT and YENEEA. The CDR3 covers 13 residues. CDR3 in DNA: TGTGCCAGCAGCTTGACAGGGGGAGAAAAACTGTTTTTT. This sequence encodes CASSLTGGEKLFF.

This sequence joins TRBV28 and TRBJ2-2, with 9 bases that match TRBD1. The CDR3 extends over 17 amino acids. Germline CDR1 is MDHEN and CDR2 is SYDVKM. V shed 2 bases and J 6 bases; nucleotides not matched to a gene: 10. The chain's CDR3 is CASSLTGTGIRSGELFF. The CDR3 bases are TGTGCCAGCAGTTTAACCGGGACAGGGATTAGGTCCGGGGAGCTGTTTTTT.

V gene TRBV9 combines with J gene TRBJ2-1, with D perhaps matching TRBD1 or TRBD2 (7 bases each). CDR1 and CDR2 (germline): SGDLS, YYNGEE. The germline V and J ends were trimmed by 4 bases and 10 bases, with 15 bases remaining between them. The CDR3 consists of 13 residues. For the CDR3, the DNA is TGTGCCAGCAGCCCAGGGGGGGCAAGCGAGCAGTTCTTC. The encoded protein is CASSPGGASEQFF.

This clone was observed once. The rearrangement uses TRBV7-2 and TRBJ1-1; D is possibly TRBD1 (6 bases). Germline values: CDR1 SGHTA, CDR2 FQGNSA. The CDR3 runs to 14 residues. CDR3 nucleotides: TGTGCTACGACAGGAGGCCAATCCGGGACTGAAGCTTTCTTT. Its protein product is CATTGGQSGTEAFF.

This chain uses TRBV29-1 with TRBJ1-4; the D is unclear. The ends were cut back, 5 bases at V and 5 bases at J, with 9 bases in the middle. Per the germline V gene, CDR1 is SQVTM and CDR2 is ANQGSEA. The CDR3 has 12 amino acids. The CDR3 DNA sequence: TGCAGCGTTTCCCGACCGAATGAAAAACTGTTTTTT. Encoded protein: CSVSRPNEKLFF.

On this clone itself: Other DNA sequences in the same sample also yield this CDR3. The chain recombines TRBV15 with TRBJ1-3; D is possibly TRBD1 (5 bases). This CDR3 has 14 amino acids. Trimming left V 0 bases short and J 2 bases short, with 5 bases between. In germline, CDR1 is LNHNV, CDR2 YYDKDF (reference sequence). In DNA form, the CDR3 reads TGTGCCACCAGCAGAGACAGGGCTGGAAACACCATATATTTT. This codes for CATSRDRAGNTIYF.